Listed below are T cell receptor beta chains from one sample, sequenced in a study of PD-1 blockade in mismatch repair-deficient tumors. Assay used: immunoSEQ multiplex PCR; TCRdb lists only in-frame clones, some missing. The sample holds around 23,000 clones, more than 80% seen once. The input for sequencing was peripheral blood, taken 12 weeks after starting pembrolizumab. The receptors come from an adult with mismatch repair-deficient cancer. CDR3s include the opening cysteine and the closing phenylalanine or tryptophan. A D gene is named only where the DNA matches it firmly. Size values are once, few and many counts, or a class for expanded clones, and some rows have none.

CASSLLQGEGQPRHF	TGTGCCAGCAGTTTACTGCAGGGCGAAGGACAGCCCCGGCATTTT	NA	TRBJ1-5	NA	TRBV28
CASSPGGTSSYEQYF	TGTGCCAGCAGCCCCGGAGGGACCAGCTCCTACGAGCAGTACTTC	NA	TRBJ2-7	NA	TRBV28
CSVEGADRGLEQYF	TGCAGCGTTGAAGGGGCGGACAGGGGGCTGGAGCAGTACTTC	TRBD1	TRBJ2-7	once	TRBV29-1
CASPGLAGAGGELFF	TGTGCCAGCCCGGGACTAGCGGGAGCGGGCGGGGAGCTGTTTTTT	TRBD2	TRBJ2-2	NA	TRBV2
CAWSVGRRSTDTQYF	TGTGCCTGGAGCGTTGGGAGGAGAAGCACAGATACGCAGTATTTT	NA	TRBJ2-3	NA	TRBV30
CIRSSYNEQFF	TGCATTCGTAGCTCCTACAATGAGCAGTTCTTC	NA	TRBJ2-1	NA	TRBV29-1
CASSLVGAGANVLTF	TGTGCCAGCAGCTTAGTAGGAGCCGGGGCCAACGTCCTGACTTTC	NA	TRBJ2-6	NA	TRBV7-8
CASSFKTGGCEAFF	TGTGCCAGCAGCTTCAAGACAGGGGGATGTGAAGCTTTCTTT	TRBD1	TRBJ1-1	NA	TRBV9
CASSDYRGEAFF	TGTGCCAGCAGTGATTACCGGGGTGAAGCTTTCTTT	NA	TRBJ1-1	few	TRBV6-1
CASSPLSSGATYEQYF	TGCGCCAGCAGTCCTCTTTCTAGCGGGGCAACCTACGAGCAGTACTTC	TRBD2	TRBJ2-7	NA	TRBV10-1
CASSVAGGPGEQYF	TGTGCCAGCAGCGTAGCGGGAGGGCCAGGCGAGCAGTACTTC	TRBD2	TRBJ2-7	NA	TRBV9
CASSRYYEQYF	TGTGCCAGCAGCCGATACTACGAGCAGTACTTC	NA	TRBJ2-7	NA	TRBV28
CASSFVRLAGFTDTQYF	TGTGCCAGCAGCTTCGTTCGGCTAGCGGGATTCACAGATACGCAGTATTTT	TRBD2	TRBJ2-3	NA	TRBV5-8
CATRPTGGGIRTDTQYF	TGTGCCACCCGCCCCACAGGGGGCGGTATTCGCACAGATACGCAGTATTTT	TRBD1	TRBJ2-3	NA	TRBV27
CASSVGERVMGEQYF	TGTGCCAGCAGCGTTGGAGAGCGGGTTATGGGGGAGCAGTACTTC	NA	TRBJ2-7	NA	TRBV9
CASSSGDVPEAFF	TGTGCCAGTAGTTCCGGGGACGTGCCTGAAGCTTTCTTT	NA	TRBJ1-1	NA	TRBV19
CASSLVPGTVVAGELFF	TGTGCCAGCAGTCTTGTACCCGGGACAGTGGTCGCCGGGGAGCTGTTTTTT	TRBD1	TRBJ2-2	NA	TRBV27
CASSQVGGSNIQYF	TGCGCCAGCAGCCAAGTTGGTGGGAGTAACATTCAGTACTTC	NA	TRBJ2-4	NA	TRBV4-1
CASSLATGTSGKNIQYF	TGTGCCAGCAGCTTAGCTACCGGGACTAGCGGTAAAAACATTCAGTACTTC	TRBD2	TRBJ2-4	NA	TRBV7-2
CASSIGTENEKLFF	TGTGCCAGTAGTATCGGGACAGAGAATGAAAAACTGTTTTTT	TRBD1	TRBJ1-4	few	TRBV19
CATGQGANYGYTF	TGTGCCACAGGACAGGGGGCGAACTATGGCTACACCTTC	TRBD1	TRBJ1-2	NA	TRBV7-2
CASSLEVVRQGDYNEQFF	TGTGCCAGCAGCTTGGAGGTTGTGCGACAGGGTGACTACAATGAGCAGTTCTTC	TRBD1	TRBJ2-1	once	TRBV5-6
CASSEREGYTF	TGTGCCAGCAGTGAACGCGAGGGCTACACCTTC	NA	TRBJ1-2	NA	TRBV6-1
CASRRQGRSGELFF	TGTGCCAGCAGACGACAGGGGCGGAGCGGGGAGCTGTTTTTT	TRBD1	TRBJ2-2	NA	TRBV28
CASSFGGRSGTEAFF	TGTGCCAGCAGTTTCGGCGGCAGGTCGGGCACTGAAGCTTTCTTT	NA	TRBJ1-1	NA	TRBV28
CAWTPTRGTGREQYF	TGTGCCTGGACACCCACTAGGGGGACAGGCCGGGAGCAGTACTTC	TRBD1	TRBJ2-7	NA	TRBV30
CASSEKGHRYTDTQYF	TGTGCCAGCAGCGAGAAGGGACATCGATACACAGATACGCAGTATTTT	NA	TRBJ2-3	NA	TRBV14
CASSPPLAGVRGANVLTF	TGTGCCAGCAGCCCCCCCCTAGCGGGAGTCCGGGGGGCCAACGTCCTGACTTTC	TRBD2	TRBJ2-6	NA	TRBV5-4
CASSSLGDTQYF	TGTGCCAGCAGTTCCCTGGGGGATACGCAGTATTTT	NA	TRBJ2-3	NA	TRBV27
CASKSGSSYNEQFF	TGTGCCAGCAAAAGCGGGAGCTCCTACAATGAGCAGTTCTTC	TRBD2	TRBJ2-1	NA	TRBV4-2
CASSQSVRDTQYF	TGCGCCAGCAGCCAGTCAGTGAGAGATACGCAGTATTTT	NA	TRBJ2-3	NA	TRBV4-3
CASSPNSYTGELFF	TGTGCCAGCTCACCAAACAGCTACACCGGGGAGCTGTTTTTT	NA	TRBJ2-2	NA	TRBV18
CASSHYSYGNYGYTF	TGTGCCAGCAGCCATTACTCGTATGGTAACTATGGCTACACCTTC	NA	TRBJ1-2	NA	TRBV5-6
CASSQGMQGARTYGYTF	TGTGCCAGCAGCCAAGGGATGCAGGGGGCGCGTACCTATGGCTACACCTTC	TRBD1	TRBJ1-2	NA	TRBV14
CASSEQRANTGELFF	TGTGCCAGCAGCGAACAACGTGCGAACACCGGGGAGCTGTTTTTT	NA	TRBJ2-2	medium-sized	TRBV9
CASSIGSGISEQFF	TGTGCCAGTAGTATTGGGAGCGGGATATCTGAGCAGTTCTTC	TRBD2	TRBJ2-1	few	TRBV19
CASSLVFSGKDTQYF	TGCGCCAGCAGCTTGGTATTTTCGGGAAAAGATACGCAGTATTTT	NA	TRBJ2-3	NA	TRBV5-1
CASSQDPERETQYF	TGCGCCAGCAGCCAAGATCCAGAGCGGGAGACCCAGTACTTC	NA	TRBJ2-5	NA	TRBV4-3
CASSQDSGRGGNEQYF	TGCGCCAGCAGCCAAGATAGTGGCAGGGGGGGGAACGAGCAGTACTTC	NA	TRBJ2-7	NA	TRBV4-1
CASSPAGGSDTQYF	TGTGCCAGCAGCCCGGCGGGGGGTTCGGATACGCAGTATTTT	TRBD2	TRBJ2-3	NA	TRBV5-4